Reported below is one T cell receptor beta chain. What it recognizes is unknown. CDR1 is KGHDR and CDR2 is SFDVKD in the germline V gene. This CDR3 has 15 amino acids. Between the trimmed V and J ends, which lost 7 bases and 0 bases, there was a span of 12 bases. Patients who underwent sequencing had shown CD8+CD57+ cell expansion by flow cytometry. All patients had severe acquired aplastic anemia. No therapy was given to patients before blood sampling. The data are from a study of CD8+CD57+ T cells in acquired aplastic anemia. As for the study in general: Sorted CD4+ plus CD8+ cells gave DNA averaging about 3.2 ug. Findings of the study overall: Levels of CD8+ Simpson's diversity were not significantly distinct in patients versus controls.

Both TCR beta VDJ combination and CDR3 sequence profiling were carried out. Genomic DNA was the template for this profiling. TCRdb redid the calling of the reads with MiXCR, one entry per CDR3 protein. The repertoire has fewer than 250,000 distinct CDR3 sequences, around 45% of them found once; the top ten carry approximately 7.8%. The source is a human donor with aplastic anemia. This chain links TRBV24-1 with TRBJ1-5, with a weak D call TRBD1 (6 bases). The specimen was sorted CD4+, CD8+, or CD8+CD57+ T cells (not recorded which) from PBMCs. The CDR3 coding sequence is TGTGCCACCAGCGCAGGGGCCTATAGCAATCAGCCCCAGCATTTT. As protein: CATSAGAYSNQPQHF.